Below, 27 T cell receptor beta chains from the same sample are listed, as sequenced in a study of tumor-infiltrating lymphocytes in primary liver carcinoma. Total RNA amounting to around 530 ng was the source from which TCR beta cDNA was made with a constant-region primer. Three-round nested multiplex PCR performed with slightly modified ARM-PCR produced the TCR beta libraries. The two initial PCR rounds, 9 to 11 cycles each, used TRBV1-TRBV30 forward and C-beta reverse primers. MiXCR, applied by TCRdb to the multiplex PCR reads, yields one record per CDR3 protein. The sample lists around 100,000 distinct CDR3 sequences, approximately 68% occurring once. Bulk tissue was left unsorted, and RNA and DNA were co-extracted from about 20-30 mg of it. Source material: liver tumor tissue from sampling region 5. Subset here: tumor region T5, tumor centre. The receptors were sampled from a woman aged 60-70 years with primary liver carcinoma and hepatitis B virus infection.

About this clonotype itself: At one boundary the junction diverges from the germline segment, which might be a read error. The chain is built from TRBV6-6 and TRBJ1-5; 7 positions agree with TRBD1. CDR1 is MNHNY, CDR2 SVGAGI, per germline (reference sequence). The length of the CDR3 is 14 residues. CDR3 bases: TGTGTCAGCAGTTACGACAGGGCGGATCAGCCCCTGCATTTT. Translating gives CVSSYDRADQPLHF.

Notes on this clonotype: Sequence at one end of the junction differs from germline and may be a read error. The rearrangement joins TRBV29-1 to TRBJ2-2; 7 positions match TRBD2. The germline CDR1 and CDR2 sequences are SQVTM and ANQGSEA. This CDR3 is built from 14 residues. CDR3 in amino acids: CSVVTSMNTGELLF. The CDR3 bases are TGCAGCGTTGTGACTAGCATGAACACCGGGGAGCTGTTGTTT.

Turning to this clonotype: One junction end disagrees with the germline gene, perhaps due to a read error. This chain links TRBV29-1 with TRBJ1-2; D uncertain. Germline CDR1 is SQVTM and CDR2 is ANQGSEA. This CDR3 has 14 residues. The CDR3, as DNA: TGCAGCGTTGGGGTAGGGCCCCCTAGCTATGGCCACACCTTC. Its translation: CSVGVGPPSYGHTF. Looking up the rest from reference TRBV29-1 and TRBJ1-2 gives the full variable domain: SAVISQKPSRDICQRGTSLTIQCQVDSQVTMMFWYRQQPGQSLTLIATANQGSEATYESGFVIDKFPISRPNLTFSTLTVSNMSPEDSSIYLCSVGVGPPSYGHTFGSGTRLTVV.

A note on this clonotype: This may come from a read error, since a much larger clone is one base off. This chain joins TRBV14 and TRBJ2-7, with D tentatively TRBD2 (5 bases). The CDR3 contains 12 residues. Germline loops: CDR1 SGHDN, CDR2 FVKESK. The CDR3 DNA reads as TGTGCCAGCAGCCAAGCGAGCGGACCAAAAAACTTC. This codes for CASSQASGPKNF.

This clonotype came up many times. This chain connects TRBV12-3 or TRBV12-4 to TRBJ2-5; perhaps D is TRBD1 or TRBD2 (5 bases each). V lost 3 bases to trimming and J lost 4 bases, with 12 bases between them. There are 14 residues in the CDR3. This chain's CDR3 is CASSFTREPETQYF. DNA of the CDR3: TGTGCCAGCAGTTTTACCAGGGAGCCAGAGACCCAGTACTTC.

For this clonotype: The junction departs from the called germline gene at one end, perhaps through a read error. The chain joins TRBV6-2 or TRBV6-3 to TRBJ2-7, with 8 positions matching TRBD2. CDR3 length: 15 residues. CDR1 and CDR2 (germline): MNHEY, SVGEGT. In nucleotides, the CDR3 is TGTGCCAGCGGTTACACAGGTGGACTAGCCCACGAGCAGTACTTT. It specifies CASGYTGGLAHEQYF.

With respect to this clonotype: A read error may produce the germline difference seen at one junction end. This chain connects TRBV29-1 to TRBJ2-2, with a possible D match to TRBD2 (6 bases). The CDR3 loop spans 14 amino acids. Germline V gene data show CDR1 as SQVTM and CDR2 as ANQGSEA. The CDR3 DNA reads as TGCAGCGGGGCGGAGCGGGCGAACACCAGGGAGCTGTTTTTT. Residues: CSGAERANTRELFF.

A word on this clonotype: At one of its ends the junction is not consistent with the germline gene, which may arise from a read error. The V gene is TRBV11-2, the J gene TRBJ2-3, with D perhaps TRBD2 (5 bases). Germline values: CDR1 SGHAT, CDR2 FQNNGV. This CDR3 region has 12 residues. The CDR3 loop reads CTSGPSGDAQYF. The CDR3 DNA follows: TGTACCAGCGGCCCCTCTGGAGATGCGCAGTATTTT.

The CDR3 reads CASSSTWLQRADTQYF. The CDR3 DNA reads as TGTGCCAGCAGCTCAACGTGGTTACAGAGGGCAGATACGCAGTATTTT. V and J are TRBV11-2 and TRBJ2-3; D possibly corresponds to TRBD2 (5 bases). With 4 bases removed from V and 4 bases from J, the gap between germline ends came to 18 bases. The length of the CDR3 is 16 residues. Germline loops: CDR1 SGHAT, CDR2 FQNNGV.

This clonotype was seen a handful of times. It may be a read error: a sequence one base away is much more abundant. The chain links TRBV6-1 to TRBJ1-5, with D unclear. V shed 4 bases and J shed 0 bases, with 4 bases lying between them. Germline assignment: CDR1 MNHNS and CDR2 SASEGT. This CDR3 is 13 amino acids long. CDR3 in DNA: TGTGCCAGCAGTGTATATAGCAATCAGCCCCAGCATTTT. Translating it yields CASSVYSNQPQHF.

Of note for this clonotype: Mismatch with germline at one junction end may stem from a read error. The gene calls are TRBV6-2 or TRBV6-3 and TRBJ2-3, with 7 nucleotides matching TRBD1. The CDR3 runs 17 residues. Germline CDR1 and CDR2: MNHEY and SVGEGT. As DNA, the CDR3 is TGTGCCAGCAGCGATAGAGTTAGGGGGCCGAGCACAGATACGCAGTCTTTT. Translated: CASSDRVRGPSTDTQSF.

On this clonotype: The conserved final phenylalanine or tryptophan is absent from the CDR3, which likely points to a read error. The chain employs TRBV7-8 and TRBJ2-7; 8 bases fit TRBD1. This CDR3 region has 14 residues. The germline V gene encodes CDR1 SGHVS and CDR2 FQNEAQ. Unmatched junction bases numbered 7, after V lost 4 bases and J lost 5 bases. The CDR3: CASSSRQGPHEQYI. In DNA, the CDR3 is TGTGCCAGCAGCTCTCGACAGGGGCCCCACGAGCAGTACATC.

Points on this clonotype: A much larger clonotype is one base distant, so this may be a read error. The chain joins TRBV28 to TRBJ2-1; TRBD2 agrees at 7 bases. Germline CDR1 is MDHEN and CDR2 is SYDVKM. The length of the CDR3 is 14 residues. Germline trimming cut 8 bases from V and 8 bases from J; bases unmatched to any gene: 12. The DNA of the CDR3 is TGTGCCAGCGCCCTCGGGGGAGGGCTTTATGAGCAGTTCTTC. This translates into CASALGGGLYEQFF.

About this clonotype itself: The CDR3 does not end in the conserved phenylalanine or tryptophan, so this is likely a read error. The chain couples TRBV11-1 to TRBJ2-3; D is unresolved. V was pared by 1 base and J by 6 bases, with 11 bases between. The CDR3 loop spans 14 amino acids. The germline gives CDR1 SGHAT, CDR2 FQDESV (reference sequence). DNA of the CDR3: TGTGCCAGCAGCTTAGGGCAGAGTACTGATACGCAGTATCTT. Its protein product is CASSLGQSTDTQYL.

The chain recombines TRBV18 with TRBJ2-5; 8 nucleotides match TRBD2. J lost 6 bases, V lost 6 bases, and 12 bases had no gene match. CDR3 length: 15 amino acids. Germline lookup yields CDR1 KGHSH and CDR2 LQKENI. CDR3 sequence reads: CASSPPGLDRKTQYF. The CDR3 DNA sequence: TGTGCCAGCTCCCCCCCGGGACTAGATAGGAAGACCCAGTACTTC.

This clonotype was counted many times. This chain joins TRBV6-1 and TRBJ2-1; 8 nucleotides agree with TRBD1. CDR3 length equals 14 residues. CDR1 is MNHNS, CDR2 SASEGT, per germline. V lost 5 bases to trimming and J lost 12 bases; unmatched junction nucleotides: 12. The chain's CDR3 is CASSLDRVLAGQFF. The DNA for the CDR3 is TGTGCCAGCAGTTTGGACAGGGTCTTGGCCGGGCAGTTCTTC.

As for this clonotype: One end of the junction is discordant with germline, which a read error may explain. V usage is TRBV11-2 and J usage is TRBJ2-3; D is possibly TRBD2 (5 bases). CDR3 length equals 16 residues. Germline V gene data show CDR1 as SGHAT and CDR2 as FQNNGV. The CDR3 coding sequence is TGTGCCAGCAGCTCGGGATCGGGATATGATACAGATACGCAGTATTTC. This codes for CASSSGSGYDTDTQYF. Full variable domain (remainder filled in from reference TRBV11-2 and TRBJ2-3): EAGVAQSPRYKIIEKRQSVAFWCNPISGHATLYWYQQILGQGPKLLIQFQNNGVVDDSQLPKDRFSAERLKGVDSTLKIQPAKLEDSAVYLCASSSGSGYDTDTQYFGPGTRLTVL.

Of note for this clonotype: This may stem from a read error, because a much larger clone lies one nucleotide away. V usage is TRBV7-8 and J usage is TRBJ2-7, with D possibly matching TRBD2 (6 bases). V lost 2 bases to trimming and J lost 0 bases, with 14 bases between them. The CDR3 has 16 amino acids. Germline CDR1 reads SGHVS; CDR2 reads FQNEAQ. The CDR3 reads CASSLLWGRSSYEQYF. For the CDR3, the DNA is TGTGCCAGCAGCTTATTATGGGGGAGGAGCTCCTACGAGCAGTACTTC.

This clonotype has ten or more counts. The CDR3, as DNA: TGTGCCAGCAGTCATGGACAGGAGAATTCACCCCTCCACTTT. Its translation: CASSHGQENSPLHF. The chain couples TRBV28 to TRBJ1-6, with 7 bases lining up with TRBD1. CDR1 and CDR2 from the germline V gene are MDHEN and SYDVKM. V shed 5 bases, J shed 7 bases, and the junction held 5 bases outside the gene matches. CDR3 length: 14 amino acids.

Of note for this clonotype: One base away lies a much larger clone, so this may be a sequencing read error. The V call is TRBV7-8, the J call TRBJ2-3; either TRBD1 or TRBD2 may fit D (5 bases each). CDR3 length equals 15 residues. Looked up from germline, CDR1 is SGHVS and CDR2 is FQNEAQ. CDR3 protein: CASRLGARGTDTRYF. CDR3 DNA sequence: TGTGCCAGCCGACTTGGGGCCCGGGGCACAGATACGCGGTATTTT. Full variable domain (outside the CDR3, taken from reference TRBV7-8 and TRBJ2-3): GAGVSQSPRYKVAKRGQDVALRCDPISGHVSLFWYQQALGQGPEFLTYFQNEAQLDKSGLPSDRFFAERPEGSVSTLKIQRTQQEDSAVYLCASRLGARGTDTRYFGPGTRLTVL.

Turning to this clonotype: This may come from a read error, since a much larger clone is one base off. The J gene is TRBJ2-3, the V gene TRBV7-8, with a weak D call TRBD1 (6 bases). CDR3 size: 17 residues. Per the germline V gene, CDR1 is SGHVS and CDR2 is FQNEAQ. The CDR3: CVSSRNRVRSSTDTQYF. CDR3 in DNA: TGTGTCAGCAGCCGAAACAGGGTCCGCTCTAGCACAGATACGCAGTATTTT.

A word on this clonotype: A much larger clone differs by one base, so this may be a read error. The chain has TRBV30 and TRBJ1-1; 7 bases agree with TRBD1. Germline CDR1 is GTSNPN and CDR2 is SVGIG (reference sequence). CDR3 size: 13 residues. The junction had 9 bases not matched to a gene; V was cut back by 5 bases and J by 6 bases. The CDR3 DNA is TGTGCCTGGGGTATAGGGACAGACGCTGAAGCTTTCTTT. It yields the protein CAWGIGTDAEAFF.

On this clonotype itself: An end of the junction does not agree with germline; a read error may underlie this. V usage is TRBV11-3 and J usage is TRBJ1-1; D gene unclear. Germline V gene lookup returns CDR1 SGHNT and CDR2 YENEEA. CDR3 length: 13 amino acids. CDR3 DNA: TGTGCCAGCAGCTTAGGAGAAAACACTGTAGCTTCCTTT. Amino acid sequence: CASSLGENTVASF.

Remarks on this clonotype: The conserved final phenylalanine or tryptophan is absent from the CDR3, which likely points to a read error. The rearrangement uses TRBV30 and TRBJ2-7, with D perhaps assigned TRBD1 or TRBD2 (5 bases each). Trimming removed 3 bases at V and 6 bases at J, with 15 bases between. In germline, CDR1 is GTSNPN, CDR2 SVGIG (reference sequence). The CDR3 has 13 residues. The CDR3 DNA follows: TGTGCCTGGAGCGGGACCGAGGTTTCCGAGCAGTACTCC. The encoded protein is CAWSGTEVSEQYS.

Comments on this clonotype: Mismatch with germline at one junction end may stem from a read error. This rearrangement joins TRBV11-2 to TRBJ2-3; the D gene is possibly TRBD1 (5 bases). The CDR3 contains 16 residues. CDR1 is SGHAT, CDR2 FQNNGV, per germline. CDR3 coding DNA: TGTGCCAGCAGCTTAGGCAGGGTCTATGACACAGATACACAGTATTTT. It encodes CASSLGRVYDTDTQYF.

Regarding this clonotype: Mismatch with germline at one junction end may stem from a read error. The chain is built from TRBV11-1 and TRBJ2-2, with TRBD2 as a possible D gene (5 bases). The germline V gene has CDR1 SGHAT and CDR2 FQDESV (reference sequence). The CDR3 extends over 17 amino acids. The CDR3 DNA sequence: TGTGCCGGCAGCGCCCGGTCATTCCTAGTTAACACCGGGGAGCTATTTTTT. Translated: CAGSARSFLVNTGELFF.

This chain uses TRBV6-6 with TRBJ2-1; no definite D call. V was trimmed by 6 bases and J by 9 bases, leaving 18 bases between them. The CDR3 consists of 14 residues. Germline assignment: CDR1 MNHNY and CDR2 SVGAGI (reference sequence). The CDR3 DNA reads as TGTGCCAGCAGCCAAAAAGTCCGGGTGACTGAGCAGTTCTTC. Amino acids: CASSQKVRVTEQFF.